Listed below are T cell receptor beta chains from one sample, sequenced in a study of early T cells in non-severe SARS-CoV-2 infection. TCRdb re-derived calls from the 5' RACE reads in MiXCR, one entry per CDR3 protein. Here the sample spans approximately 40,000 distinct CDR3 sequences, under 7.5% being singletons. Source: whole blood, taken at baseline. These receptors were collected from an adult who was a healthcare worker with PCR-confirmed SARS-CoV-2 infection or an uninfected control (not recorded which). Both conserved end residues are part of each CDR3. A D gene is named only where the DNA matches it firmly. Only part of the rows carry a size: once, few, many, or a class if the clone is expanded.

cdr3_nt: TGTGCCAGCAGCTTGGCCACGGGAGACAAAAACATTCAGTACTTC; cdr3_aa: CASSLATGDKNIQYF; clone_size: few; v_call: TRBV5-6; j_call: TRBJ2-4; d_call: -
cdr3_nt: TGTGCCAGCAGTCGTGGGACCGTCTATGGCTACACCTTC; cdr3_aa: CASSRGTVYGYTF; clone_size: -; v_call: TRBV6-5; j_call: TRBJ1-2; d_call: -
cdr3_nt: TGTGCCAGCAGCACAATGGGACTAGCGGGAGCATACTACGAGCAGTACTTC; cdr3_aa: CASSTMGLAGAYYEQYF; clone_size: many; v_call: TRBV21-1; j_call: TRBJ2-7; d_call: -
cdr3_nt: TGTGCCAGCAGCCGAACGGGGGAGACCCAGTACTTC; cdr3_aa: CASSRTGETQYF; clone_size: few; v_call: TRBV7-2; j_call: TRBJ2-5; d_call: -
cdr3_nt: TGTGCCAGCAGCCCCGGGTTGGCCTACGAGCAGTACTTC; cdr3_aa: CASSPGLAYEQYF; clone_size: many; v_call: TRBV12-3/TRBV12-4; j_call: TRBJ2-7; d_call: -
cdr3_nt: TGTGCCAGCAGCCAAATACTCAGTAGGAACACTGAAGCTTTCTTT; cdr3_aa: CASSQILSRNTEAFF; clone_size: many; v_call: TRBV16; j_call: TRBJ1-1; d_call: -
cdr3_nt: TGCGCCAGCAGCTTCACACGGGAGACCCAGTACTTC; cdr3_aa: CASSFTRETQYF; clone_size: few; v_call: TRBV5-1; j_call: TRBJ2-5; d_call: -
cdr3_nt: TGTGCCATCAGTGAGTCGAAATTAAGGGGGCTATCCTACGAGCAGTACTTC; cdr3_aa: CAISESKLRGLSYEQYF; clone_size: -; v_call: TRBV10-3; j_call: TRBJ2-7; d_call: TRBD1
cdr3_nt: TGTGCCAGCAGATCGACTAGCGGGAGAAGTGATGAGCAGTTCTTC; cdr3_aa: CASRSTSGRSDEQFF; clone_size: -; v_call: TRBV7-9; j_call: TRBJ2-1; d_call: TRBD2
cdr3_nt: TGTGCCAGCAGCCCTGGGGTAGATACGCAGTATTTT; cdr3_aa: CASSPGVDTQYF; clone_size: -; v_call: TRBV7-2; j_call: TRBJ2-3; d_call: -
cdr3_nt: TGCGCCAGCAGTGCCCAGGGAGGAGGGACGATGTTTTTT; cdr3_aa: CASSAQGGGTMFF; clone_size: many; v_call: TRBV10-2; j_call: TRBJ2-2; d_call: -
cdr3_nt: TGTGCCAGCACTTTCGAGAGGGGCGACACCCAGTACTTC; cdr3_aa: CASTFERGDTQYF; clone_size: -; v_call: TRBV7-6; j_call: TRBJ2-5; d_call: -
cdr3_nt: TGCGCCAGCAGCTTCATGGTAGCGGGAGAAGAGACCCAGTACTTC; cdr3_aa: CASSFMVAGEETQYF; clone_size: few; v_call: TRBV5-1; j_call: TRBJ2-5; d_call: TRBD2
cdr3_nt: TGCGCCAGCAGCTCCCAATCAGTGAACACTGAAGCTTTCTTT; cdr3_aa: CASSSQSVNTEAFF; clone_size: many; v_call: TRBV5-1; j_call: TRBJ1-1; d_call: -
cdr3_nt: TGTGCCAGCAGCCAAGGTCAGGTGGACCCCAGCGGCACCGGGGAGCTGTTTTTT; cdr3_aa: CASSQGQVDPSGTGELFF; clone_size: -; v_call: TRBV4-2; j_call: TRBJ2-2; d_call: -
cdr3_nt: TGTGCCATCAGGACAGGGGTAGGGGATGAAAAACTGTTTTTT; cdr3_aa: CAIRTGVGDEKLFF; clone_size: many; v_call: TRBV10-3; j_call: TRBJ1-4; d_call: TRBD1
cdr3_nt: TGTGCCAGCGTCCCGGGGGGCGCGGGAGATACGCAGTATTTT; cdr3_aa: CASVPGGAGDTQYF; clone_size: many; v_call: TRBV12-3/TRBV12-4; j_call: TRBJ2-3; d_call: -
cdr3_nt: TGTGCCAGCAACCGGATGAACACTGAAGCTTTCTTT; cdr3_aa: CASNRMNTEAFF; clone_size: few; v_call: TRBV6-1; j_call: TRBJ1-1; d_call: -
cdr3_nt: TGTGCCAGCAGCGTACTAGCGGGGGCTAACAATGAGCAGTTCTTC; cdr3_aa: CASSVLAGANNEQFF; clone_size: many; v_call: TRBV7-6; j_call: TRBJ2-1; d_call: TRBD2
cdr3_nt: TGTGCCAGCAGCGTAGAAGTCACGGGACAGGCTAATTCACCCCTCCACTTT; cdr3_aa: CASSVEVTGQANSPLHF; clone_size: many; v_call: TRBV9; j_call: TRBJ1-6; d_call: TRBD1
cdr3_nt: TGCGCCAGCAGCCCCAGGTGGAGCGGGAGCTTCTACGAGCAGTACTTC; cdr3_aa: CASSPRWSGSFYEQYF; clone_size: many; v_call: TRBV4-1; j_call: TRBJ2-7; d_call: TRBD2
cdr3_nt: TGCGCCAGCACCCTAGCGGTGAACACCGGGGAGCTGTTTTTT; cdr3_aa: CASTLAVNTGELFF; clone_size: -; v_call: TRBV5-1; j_call: TRBJ2-2; d_call: TRBD2
cdr3_nt: TGTGCCAGCAGCCAGGGACAGGGGGCGCGTGAAGCTTTCTTT; cdr3_aa: CASSQGQGAREAFF; clone_size: many; v_call: TRBV3-1; j_call: TRBJ1-1; d_call: TRBD1
cdr3_nt: TGTGCCAGCAGCGTAGCCGGGACACAGAACACTGAAGCTTTCTTT; cdr3_aa: CASSVAGTQNTEAFF; clone_size: many; v_call: TRBV9; j_call: TRBJ1-1; d_call: -
cdr3_nt: TGTGCCAGCAGCCCCCGGGGAGCGGGGGGAATCTACGAGCAGTACTTC; cdr3_aa: CASSPRGAGGIYEQYF; clone_size: many; v_call: TRBV7-9; j_call: TRBJ2-7; d_call: TRBD2
cdr3_nt: TGTGCCAGCAGCTTAGCGTTTGGGCAGGGGAGCGAAAAACTGTTTTTT; cdr3_aa: CASSLAFGQGSEKLFF; clone_size: -; v_call: TRBV7-2; j_call: TRBJ1-4; d_call: -
cdr3_nt: TGCGCCAGCTGGAGGGGGCGAGGTGATACGCAGTATTTT; cdr3_aa: CASWRGRGDTQYF; clone_size: few; v_call: TRBV5-1; j_call: TRBJ2-3; d_call: -
cdr3_nt: TGTGCCATCAGTGAGTCGAGACAGGCCCCAAATGGCTACACCTTC; cdr3_aa: CAISESRQAPNGYTF; clone_size: many; v_call: TRBV10-3; j_call: TRBJ1-2; d_call: -
cdr3_nt: TGTGCCAGCAGCTCAGGGGCCGGGGAGCTGTTTTTT; cdr3_aa: CASSSGAGELFF; clone_size: -; v_call: TRBV7-9; j_call: TRBJ2-2; d_call: -
cdr3_nt: TGCAGTGCTAGAGACCACTTGAGCCCCCTACTAGCGGGACACCAGTATTTT; cdr3_aa: CSARDHLSPLLAGHQYF; clone_size: -; v_call: TRBV20-1; j_call: TRBJ2-3; d_call: TRBD2
cdr3_nt: TGTGCCAGCAGTTCGACTCGGGTAGCCGGACTAGCGGGAGCCGGGGAGCTGTTTTTT; cdr3_aa: CASSSTRVAGLAGAGELFF; clone_size: -; v_call: TRBV6-2/TRBV6-3; j_call: TRBJ2-2; d_call: TRBD2
cdr3_nt: TGTGCCAGCAGCCCCGGGAGAGGGGATGAGCAGTTCTTC; cdr3_aa: CASSPGRGDEQFF; clone_size: many; v_call: TRBV12-3/TRBV12-4; j_call: TRBJ2-1; d_call: -
cdr3_nt: TGTGCCAGCAGCCAAGAGGGGGCTAGCGGGGGGTACAATGAGCAGTTCTTC; cdr3_aa: CASSQEGASGGYNEQFF; clone_size: medium-sized; v_call: TRBV4-2; j_call: TRBJ2-1; d_call: TRBD2
cdr3_nt: TGTGCTAGCAGCCCATCGACTAGCGGGGGCCAGGAGCAGTTCTTC; cdr3_aa: CASSPSTSGGQEQFF; clone_size: few; v_call: TRBV7-7; j_call: TRBJ2-1; d_call: TRBD2
cdr3_nt: TGTGCCAGCAGCTCACAAAGGTCGGAAGAGACCCAGTACTTC; cdr3_aa: CASSSQRSEETQYF; clone_size: many; v_call: TRBV7-9; j_call: TRBJ2-5; d_call: -
cdr3_nt: TGTGCCAGCACCCCAGGCTATAATTCACCCCTCCACTTT; cdr3_aa: CASTPGYNSPLHF; clone_size: few; v_call: TRBV6-5; j_call: TRBJ1-6; d_call: -
cdr3_nt: TGTGCCAGCAGCTTAGCGGGACAGCTGCTTTCACCCCTCCACTTT; cdr3_aa: CASSLAGQLLSPLHF; clone_size: few; v_call: TRBV7-6; j_call: TRBJ1-6; d_call: TRBD1
cdr3_nt: TGTGCCAGCAGTTTAGAACTATTGAACACTGAAGCTTTCTTT; cdr3_aa: CASSLELLNTEAFF; clone_size: few; v_call: TRBV12-3/TRBV12-4; j_call: TRBJ1-1; d_call: -
cdr3_nt: TGCGCCAGCAGCCAAGATTCCATCTCTGGGGCCAACGTCCTGACTTTC; cdr3_aa: CASSQDSISGANVLTF; clone_size: many; v_call: TRBV4-3; j_call: TRBJ2-6; d_call: -
cdr3_nt: TGTGCCAGCCGGGGGGAGAACACTGAAGCTTTCTTT; cdr3_aa: CASRGENTEAFF; clone_size: -; v_call: TRBV9; j_call: TRBJ1-1; d_call: -
cdr3_nt: TGTGCCAGCAGCTTAAACCGGTTAAACACCGGGGAGCTGTTTTTT; cdr3_aa: CASSLNRLNTGELFF; clone_size: -; v_call: TRBV11-2; j_call: TRBJ2-2; d_call: -
cdr3_nt: TGTGCCAGTAGTATAGTTGGATACATGAACACTGAAGCTTTCTTT; cdr3_aa: CASSIVGYMNTEAFF; clone_size: -; v_call: TRBV19; j_call: TRBJ1-1; d_call: -
cdr3_nt: TGTGCCAGCAGCCAATGGCCCCAACTTCAGGGTGAAGCTTTCTTT; cdr3_aa: CASSQWPQLQGEAFF; clone_size: many; v_call: TRBV16; j_call: TRBJ1-1; d_call: -
cdr3_nt: TGTGCCAGCAGCTTTACTAGCGGGAGCAACGAGCAGTACTTC; cdr3_aa: CASSFTSGSNEQYF; clone_size: many; v_call: TRBV7-9; j_call: TRBJ2-7; d_call: TRBD2
cdr3_nt: TGTGCCAGCAGCAACGGACTAGCGGGTTCCAATGAGCAGTTCTTC; cdr3_aa: CASSNGLAGSNEQFF; clone_size: many; v_call: TRBV11-1; j_call: TRBJ2-1; d_call: TRBD2
cdr3_nt: TGTGCCAGCAGCTTATTTGGCGGGACCCAAGAGACCCAGTACTTC; cdr3_aa: CASSLFGGTQETQYF; clone_size: many; v_call: TRBV27; j_call: TRBJ2-5; d_call: -
cdr3_nt: TGCGCCAGCAGCCATGTGACTGCCGCTAGCACAGATACGCAGTATTTT; cdr3_aa: CASSHVTAASTDTQYF; clone_size: few; v_call: TRBV4-3; j_call: TRBJ2-3; d_call: -
cdr3_nt: TGCAGCGTTGAATCCAGCGCAGAGACCCAGTACTTC; cdr3_aa: CSVESSAETQYF; clone_size: -; v_call: TRBV29-1; j_call: TRBJ2-5; d_call: -
cdr3_nt: TGTGCCAGCAGTTTAGGAGCCTTGGGACAGAACACTGAAGCTTTCTTT; cdr3_aa: CASSLGALGQNTEAFF; clone_size: -; v_call: TRBV12-3/TRBV12-4; j_call: TRBJ1-1; d_call: -
cdr3_nt: TGCGCCAGCAGTGAGACGTGGGAGGAGACCCAGTACTTC; cdr3_aa: CASSETWEETQYF; clone_size: few; v_call: TRBV10-2; j_call: TRBJ2-5; d_call: -
cdr3_nt: TGTGCCTGGAGTGCCGACCTGGGAGGTGGCTACACCTTC; cdr3_aa: CAWSADLGGGYTF; clone_size: many; v_call: TRBV30; j_call: TRBJ1-2; d_call: -
cdr3_nt: TGCGCCAGCAGGGGGGACAGGGGCTATAATTCACCCCTCCACTTT; cdr3_aa: CASRGDRGYNSPLHF; clone_size: many; v_call: TRBV4-3; j_call: TRBJ1-6; d_call: TRBD1
cdr3_nt: TGCGCCAGCAGACCCCTGGGCGGGGGGAACTACAATGAGCAGTTCTTC; cdr3_aa: CASRPLGGGNYNEQFF; clone_size: -; v_call: TRBV5-1; j_call: TRBJ2-1; d_call: TRBD2
cdr3_nt: TGTGCCACCAGCAGGAGGGGGACATCGAGCAATCAGCCCCAGCATTTT; cdr3_aa: CATSRRGTSSNQPQHF; clone_size: few; v_call: TRBV15; j_call: TRBJ1-5; d_call: -
cdr3_nt: TGTGCCAGCAGCTTAGCGTCGAGCGGAGACAATGAGCAGTTCTTC; cdr3_aa: CASSLASSGDNEQFF; clone_size: many; v_call: TRBV7-2; j_call: TRBJ2-1; d_call: -